The text below deals with one T cell receptor (beta chain). These data are taken from a study of blood T cells in healthy people across ages. At least 6.5 million PBMCs were isolated per sample. PCR was performed a second time for about 6 to 12 cycles using a sample-barcoded 5' primer and a J-beta primer mix. Each CDR3 protein is one row after TCRdb ran MiXCR on the 5' RACE reads. The sample includes about 620,000 distinct CDR3 sequences, approximately 52% of them seen just once. The specimen sequenced was blood. The clonotype originates from an elderly woman in good health.

CDR3 protein: CAWSSGRNNEKLFF. The CDR3 nucleotides read TGTGCCTGGAGTTCGGGACGGAATAATGAAAAACTGTTTTTT. This rearrangement joins TRBV30 to TRBJ1-4; possible D gene TRBD1, 5 bases. This CDR3 is 14 amino acids long. In germline, CDR1 is GTSNPN, CDR2 SVGIG (reference sequence). Trimming left V 2 bases short and J 4 bases short, with 11 bases between.